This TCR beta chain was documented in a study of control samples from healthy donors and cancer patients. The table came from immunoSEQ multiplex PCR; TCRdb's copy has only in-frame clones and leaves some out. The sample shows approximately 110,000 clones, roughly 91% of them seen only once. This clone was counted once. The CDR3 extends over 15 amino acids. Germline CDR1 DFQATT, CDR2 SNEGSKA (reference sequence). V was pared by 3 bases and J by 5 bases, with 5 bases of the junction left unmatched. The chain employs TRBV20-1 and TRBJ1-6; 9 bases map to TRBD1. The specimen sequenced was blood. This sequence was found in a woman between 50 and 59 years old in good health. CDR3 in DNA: TGCAGTGCTAGTACCGGGACAGGGAATAATTCACCCCTCCACTTT. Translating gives CSASTGTGNNSPLHF.